This record covers a single T cell receptor beta chain. Ten or more counts support this clonotype. No antigen is known for it. Base quality data are lacking; no much larger clone is found one base away. TCR beta CDR3 regions were amplified from RNA transcripts. A first-round RT-PCR of the TCR CDR3 used the HTBI primer set with the Qiagen OneStep RT-PCR kit. A second multiplex PCR round built the libraries, followed by size selection and purification. Sequencing of the libraries was done on an Illumina HiSeq2000 using paired-end 100 bp reads. In the original analysis: SOAPnuke was used to process the raw data, throwing out any read that contained adapters or uncalled bases, had a mean Phred below 15, or lacked an exact constant-primer or identifier match. High-quality paired reads were merged with COPE v1.2.5, and unique nucleotide sequences were defined as clonotypes. MiTCR v1.1 was used to align clonotypes to the IMGT TRBV, TRBD and TRBJ reference segments. Analysis was restricted to V-J combinations with a frequency above 0.0001, which covered 98% to 99.2% of repertoires. The TCS score was defined as F50 (clonal expansion) divided by E x V (chaos), with BLOSUM62-based TCRdist calculated between CDR3 peptides within each V-J. Welch's t-statistics and random forest reduced around 520 V-J features to 13, which were used in a naive Bayes classifier (R e1071). TCRdb ran its own pipeline on the public reads, namely fastp trimming at Q25 and MiXCR clone calling, and kept in-frame beta chains. Rows matching on CDR3 protein sequence are summarized as one entry with the most common DNA and genes. The V and J calls were determined by TCRdb, not by the authors. The sample includes around 390,000 distinct CDR3 sequences, with roughly 15% observed a single time. The ten largest clones represent less than 20% of the sample.

Ophthalmopathy patients had moderately to severely active disease, Clinical Activity Score of at least 3, NOSPECS grade of at least 4, and duration under 3 months. Exclusion was applied to patients with uncontrolled infections, other autoimmune diseases, pregnancy or lactation. Diagnoses relied on clinical symptoms, serum thyroxine and TRAb, thyroid ultrasound and orbital computed tomography. PBMCs were separated from under 11 ml of fresh peripheral blood using Ficoll-Paque density gradient centrifugation. Trizol reagent was used to extract total RNA, and RNA quality was then checked on an Agilent 2100 Bioanalyzer. This sample is drawn from a study of T cells in Graves' hyperthyroidism and ophthalmopathy (dated by TCRdb to between 2018 and 2020). Regarding the complete study: Peripheral blood was sampled at the time of initial diagnosis, prior to any treatment. TCR V-J signatures able to tell the groups apart were searched for in a discovery cohort of approximately 95 patients, of whom around 42 had Graves' ophthalmopathy and 55 to 60 had stable Graves' hyperthyroidism. Prospective prediction of ophthalmopathy was tested in an independent validation cohort of 18 to 20 hyperthyroidism patients and approximately 17 patients who later progressed to ophthalmopathy. The 80 to 100 discovery patients were randomly divided into training and test sets at a 7:3 ratio. In over five Graves' hyperthyroidism patients, the study also compared T-cell repertoires from thyroid tissue with T-cell repertoires from blood. After sampling, hyperthyroidism patients received methimazole starting at 30 mg daily, and ophthalmopathy patients received high-dose intravenous methylprednisolone. TCR Vbeta CDR3 sequencing of approximately 140 peripheral blood samples (43 ophthalmopathy, over 70 hyperthyroidism and roughly 17 progressor patients) is reported in the paper.

Broad study findings and their caveats: Most expanded thyroid clonotypes (frequency above 0.001) were also found in blood, which suggests that blood repertoires may mirror thyroid immune responses. In validation, the model predicted progression to ophthalmopathy a median of about 6.8 months before onset, with about 71% sensitivity and roughly 79% specificity. No statistical method was used to fix the sample size in advance, and group allocation was not hidden from the investigators. Ophthalmopathy was separated from stable hyperthyroidism by a 13 V-J signature model, with approximately 89% sensitivity and roughly 81% specificity obtained in cross-validation and 80%/75% obtained in testing.

The TCR originated in a woman aged 30 to 39 with Graves' ophthalmopathy. The sequenced material came from blood.

CDR3 sequence: CASSSTQGKAFF. The DNA sequence reads TGTGCCAGCAGTTCAACACAGGGTAAAGCTTTCTTT. Recombination connected TRBV2 to TRBJ1-1; a tentative D call is TRBD1 (6 bases match). Taken from cysteine to phenylalanine, the CDR3 has 12 residues. The kept DNA is CDR3 alone, 36 bases in frame from the first base. CDR1 SNHLY and CDR2 FYNNEI are derived from the germline V gene. V is reduced by 5 bases and J by 9 bases, leaving a spacing of 13 bases between them.